The 6 T cell receptor beta chains below were found in one sample sequenced in a study of vaccination effects on CD4 cells after COVID-19. The antigens of these receptors remain unknown. TCRdb's copy holds only in-frame clones and misses some; the assay was immunoSEQ multiplex PCR. The sample includes approximately 66,000 clones, more than 60% of them seen just once. After around 10 days in culture, the CD4+ T cells were isolated. Each participant received a vaccine that was either BNT162b2 or mRNA-1273, given as two doses. The sequencing used CD4+ T cells from PBMCs cultured without peptide, collected after COVID-19 vaccination. The receptors derive from a human donor who received a COVID-19 vaccine.

This chain connects TRBV21-1 to TRBJ2-7; TRBD1 is the table's D call, not checked against the DNA. TRBV21-1 is tagged as a pseudogene. The CDR3 loop spans 16 amino acids. The CDR3 protein is CASSKVDIGKSYEQYV. The CDR3, as DNA: TGTGCCAGCAGCAAAGTTGACATCGGTAAATCCTACGAGCAGTACGTC.

The genes are TRBV6-5 and TRBJ1-2, with D possibly TRBD1 on 5 matching bases. The CDR3 runs to 13 residues. V lost 6 bases and J lost 1, with 9 bases in between. Germline CDR1 MNHEY, CDR2 SVGAGI. In DNA form, the CDR3 reads TGTGCCAGCAGATTAGACAGTAACTATGGCTACACCTTC. Its translation: CASRLDSNYGYTF.

This chain links TRBV2 with TRBJ2-2, with D possibly called TRBD1 or TRBD2 (6 bases each). With 8 bases removed from V and 7 bases from J, the gap between germline ends came to 29 bases. The germline CDR1 and CDR2 sequences are SNHLY and FYNNEI. CDR3 length equals 18 residues. The chain's CDR3 is CASLFPEGLGAPGGELFF. CDR3 bases: TGTGCCAGCCTCTTCCCGGAGGGGCTGGGGGCGCCGGGCGGGGAGCTGTTTTTT.

This chain joins TRBV6-6 and TRBJ2-3, with 12 positions matching TRBD2. The CDR3 extends over 17 amino acids. V gave up 5 bases and J gave up 1 base; unmatched junction bases: 7. Germline lookup yields CDR1 MNHNY and CDR2 SVGAGI (reference sequence). The CDR3 loop reads CASSHRLAGVRTDTQYF. CDR3 nucleotides: TGTGCCAGCAGTCATCGACTAGCGGGGGTACGCACAGATACGCAGTATTTT.

The chain combines TRBV24-1 with TRBJ1-2; D is unresolved. V was trimmed by 1 base and J by 4 bases, leaving 9 bases between them. The CDR3 consists of 14 residues. Germline V gene lookup returns CDR1 KGHDR and CDR2 SFDVKD. The CDR3 DNA is TGTGCCACCAGTGATTTTGCACGGGCCTATGGCTACACCTTC. It translates to CATSDFARAYGYTF.

The chain links TRBV7-2 to TRBJ2-3, with D unclear. CDR3 length: 13 amino acids. CDR1 and CDR2 (germline): SGHTA, FQGNSA. The V end lost 4 bases, the J end lost 5 bases, and 10 bases lay between the germline ends. Here the CDR3 DNA reads TGTGCCAGCAGCTCTCTCATTGGAGATACGCAGTATTTT. Translating gives CASSSLIGDTQYF.